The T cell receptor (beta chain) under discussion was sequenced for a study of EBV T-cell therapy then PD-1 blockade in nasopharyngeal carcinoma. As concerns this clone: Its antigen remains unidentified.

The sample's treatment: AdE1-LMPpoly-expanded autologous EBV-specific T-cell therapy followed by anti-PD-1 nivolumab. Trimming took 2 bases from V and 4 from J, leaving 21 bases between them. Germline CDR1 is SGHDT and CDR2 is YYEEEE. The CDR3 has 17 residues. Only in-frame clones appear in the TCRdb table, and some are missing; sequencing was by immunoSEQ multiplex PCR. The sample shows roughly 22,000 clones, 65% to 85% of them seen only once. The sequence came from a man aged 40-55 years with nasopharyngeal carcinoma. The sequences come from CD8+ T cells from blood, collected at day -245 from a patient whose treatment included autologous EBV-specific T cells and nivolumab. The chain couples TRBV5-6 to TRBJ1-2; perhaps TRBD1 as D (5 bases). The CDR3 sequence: CASSFKLGTGKRYGYTF. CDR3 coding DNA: TGTGCCAGCAGCTTCAAATTAGGGACGGGCAAGCGCTATGGCTACACCTTC.